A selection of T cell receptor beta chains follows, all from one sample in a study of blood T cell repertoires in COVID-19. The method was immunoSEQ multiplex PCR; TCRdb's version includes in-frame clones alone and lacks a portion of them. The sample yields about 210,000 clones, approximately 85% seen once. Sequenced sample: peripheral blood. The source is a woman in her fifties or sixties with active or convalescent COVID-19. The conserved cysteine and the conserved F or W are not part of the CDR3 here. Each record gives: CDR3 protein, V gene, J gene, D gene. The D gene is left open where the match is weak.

ASSGTGRQPQH	TRBV2	TRBJ1-5	TRBD1
ASRRTGATTEAF	TRBV6-6	TRBJ1-1	TRBD1
ASSLRTGENPPLH	TRBV7-9	TRBJ1-6	TRBD1
ASRTREGRGNTEAF	TRBV19	TRBJ1-1	.
ASSSELSGHEKLF	TRBV6-6	TRBJ1-4	.
ASSYPGSYTGELF	TRBV10-2	TRBJ2-2	.
AWSEGVSSSGNTIY	TRBV30	TRBJ1-3	.
ATSDPGQTTGELF	TRBV24-1	TRBJ2-2	TRBD1
ASSLRQGWGYT	TRBV5-1	TRBJ1-2	.
SVSPRAGTEAF	TRBV29-1	TRBJ1-1	.
ASSLRQGSTGELF	TRBV7-6	TRBJ2-2	TRBD1
ASKKTDNYGYT	TRBV19	TRBJ1-2	.
ASSQVAYEQY	TRBV3-1/TRBV3-2	TRBJ2-7	.
ASSPPASGELF	TRBV18	TRBJ2-2	.
ASSIAPLKTQY	TRBV19	TRBJ2-5	.
ASSISEWEPQH	TRBV19	TRBJ1-5	.
ASSLWLRTELAKNIQY	TRBV5-6	TRBJ2-4	.
ASSGTSGSTDTQY	TRBV2	TRBJ2-3	TRBD2
ASSLRVNTEAF	TRBV12-3/TRBV12-4	TRBJ1-1	.
ASSEGGQGPPQH	TRBV2	TRBJ1-5	TRBD1
ASSQDEGGYT	TRBV4-1	TRBJ1-2	.
ASRRTGSNTEAF	TRBV27	TRBJ1-1	TRBD1